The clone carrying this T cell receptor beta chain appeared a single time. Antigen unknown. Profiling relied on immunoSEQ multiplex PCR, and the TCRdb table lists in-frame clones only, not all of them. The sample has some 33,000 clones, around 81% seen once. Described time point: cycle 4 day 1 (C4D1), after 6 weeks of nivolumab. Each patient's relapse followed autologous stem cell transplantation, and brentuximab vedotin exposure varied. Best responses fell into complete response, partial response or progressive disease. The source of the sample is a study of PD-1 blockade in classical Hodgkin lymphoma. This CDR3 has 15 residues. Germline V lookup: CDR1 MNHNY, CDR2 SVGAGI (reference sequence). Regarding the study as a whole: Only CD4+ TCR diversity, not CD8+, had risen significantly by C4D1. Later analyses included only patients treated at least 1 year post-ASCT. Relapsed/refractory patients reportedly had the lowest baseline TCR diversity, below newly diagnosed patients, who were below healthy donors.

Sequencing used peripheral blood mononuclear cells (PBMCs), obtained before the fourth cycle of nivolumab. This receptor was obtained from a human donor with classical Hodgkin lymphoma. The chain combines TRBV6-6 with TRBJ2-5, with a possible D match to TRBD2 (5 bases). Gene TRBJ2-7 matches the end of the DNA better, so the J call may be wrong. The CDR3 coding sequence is TGTGCCAGCAGTTACCGTCCGGACTTGAGCTACGAGCAGTACTTC. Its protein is CASSYRPDLSYEQYF.